This TCR beta chain originates from a study of cytomegalovirus exposure and HLA in healthy donors. At the level of the study: An early data release held around 80 million unique TCRs from HLA-typed donors. The study, taken as a whole, reports: Within an earlier analysis, most TCR beta V segments proved productive either about 87% or about 30% of the time.

The V gene's germline CDR1 is SNHLY and CDR2 FYNNEI. Deletions cut 4 bases from V and 7 bases from J, with 13 bases between. The CDR3 spans 13 residues. Use of 60 Vbeta and 13 Jbeta primers characterized the PCR. Clones were sequenced by immunoSEQ multiplex PCR, and TCRdb holds only the in-frame ones, with some missing. The table shows some 110,000 clones, with more than 65% occurring only once. Healthy people donating bone marrow made up the donors. Concerning this clone itself: Its antigen is not identified.

The sample consisted of PBMCs. This TCR derives from a man younger than 40 in good health and CMV-seronegative. The chain joins TRBV2 to TRBJ1-1; D is uncertain. The CDR3 spells CASSGERAVEAFF. CDR3 sequence (DNA): TGTGCCAGCAGTGGTGAGAGGGCGGTTGAAGCTTTCTTT.